The next 10 T cell receptor beta chains were all read from a single sample in a study of OX40 agonist ivuxolimab in advanced cancers. The data were produced by immunoSEQ multiplex PCR, yet TCRdb's version contains in-frame clones alone and is incomplete. This sample carries more than 55,000 clones, around 86% of them seen once, and the ten largest clones take roughly 1.2%. The sample in question was CD4+ or CD8+ T cells sorted from blood, obtained in a trial of the OX40 agonist ivuxolimab. The source is an adult with an advanced solid tumor such as melanoma, head and neck, liver or kidney cancer.

The V gene is TRBV5-1, the J gene TRBJ2-1, with 10 nucleotides matching TRBD1. Per germline, CDR1 SGHRS and CDR2 YFSETQ. V lost 0 bases to trimming and J lost 8 bases; unmatched junction nucleotides: 5. The CDR3 totals 15 residues. CDR3 sequence: CASSLVDRGLDEQFF. The CDR3 DNA is TGCGCCAGCAGCTTGGTCGACAGGGGGCTTGATGAGCAGTTCTTC.

V usage is TRBV9 and J usage is TRBJ1-2; tentatively, D is TRBD1 (5 bases). Germline CDR1 and CDR2: SGDLS and YYNGEE. The CDR3 runs 15 residues. V was pared by 4 bases and J by 0 bases, with 13 bases between. CDR3 in amino acids: CASSPRGDTNYGYTF. The CDR3 DNA reads TGTGCCAGCAGCCCCAGAGGGGATACTAACTATGGCTACACCTTC.

The chain employs TRBV2 and TRBJ2-4; D gene uncertain. CDR1 and CDR2 from the germline V gene are SNHLY and FYNNEI. Trimming shortened V by 2 bases and J by 0 bases, and 5 bases separated the two germline ends. CDR3 length equals 14 residues. CDR3 nucleotide sequence: TGTGCCAGCAGTGAAAGGGAAGCCAAAAACATTCAGTACTTC. It specifies CASSEREAKNIQYF.

This sequence joins TRBV5-1 and TRBJ2-3, with D hard to call. The V gene lost 2 bases and the J gene lost 5 bases, with 15 bases spanning the gap. The CDR3 is 15 residues long. The germline V gene encodes CDR1 SGHRS and CDR2 YFSETQ. CDR3 DNA sequence: TGCGCCAGCAGCTTCTCGGCGGCCCGGGTAGATACGCAGTATTTT. Its protein is CASSFSAARVDTQYF.

V is TRBV28 and J is TRBJ2-5; tentatively, D is TRBD1 or TRBD2 (5 bases each). Germline V CDR1 and CDR2: MDHEN, SYDVKM. V was shortened by 5 bases and J by 3 bases, with 13 bases between the two germline ends. The CDR3 has 14 amino acids. DNA for the CDR3: TGTGCCAGCAGTCCCCGGGACGGGAAAGAGACCCAGTACTTC. Amino acid sequence: CASSPRDGKETQYF.

The DNA for the CDR3 is TGCGCCAGCAGCAGGGGACAGCAGAACACTGAAGCTTTCTTT. As protein: CASSRGQQNTEAFF. This chain connects TRBV5-1 to TRBJ1-1, with TRBD1 identical over 7 bases. This CDR3 is built from 14 residues. V was pared by 4 bases and J by 1 base, with 4 bases of the junction left unmatched. CDR1 is SGHRS, CDR2 YFSETQ, per germline.

This clone was recorded only once. V and J are TRBV6-5 and TRBJ2-7; D possibly corresponds to TRBD1 (6 bases). The V end was cut by 5 bases, the J end by 1 base, with 9 bases between. This CDR3 spans 13 amino acids. Germline V gene sequence: CDR1 MNHEY, CDR2 SVGAGI. CDR3 amino acids: CASSRTGSYEQYF. Here the CDR3 DNA reads TGTGCCAGCAGTCGAACAGGGTCCTACGAGCAGTACTTC.

The rearrangement uses TRBV5-6 and TRBJ1-2; no definite D call. The germline V and J ends were trimmed by 2 bases and 7 bases, with 24 bases remaining between them. CDR1 and CDR2 (germline): SGHDT, YYEEEE. The CDR3 contains 17 residues. CDR3 protein: CASSFRPLRRPEAGYTF. CDR3 nucleotide sequence: TGTGCCAGCAGCTTCCGACCTTTACGCCGACCGGAGGCTGGCTACACCTTC.

The rearrangement links TRBV29-1 to TRBJ1-2, with TRBD1 matching 10 bases. V shed 6 bases, J shed 2 bases, and the junction held 18 bases outside the gene matches. The CDR3 runs 18 residues. Germline CDR1 is SQVTM and CDR2 is ANQGSEA. The CDR3 sequence is CSVGGTGVVGVRNYGYTF. DNA for the CDR3: TGCAGCGTCGGAGGGACAGGGGTAGTAGGGGTTAGAAACTATGGCTACACCTTC. Full variable domain (rest looked up from reference TRBV29-1 and TRBJ1-2): SAVISQKPSRDICQRGTSLTIQCQVDSQVTMMFWYRQQPGQSLTLIATANQGSEATYESGFVIDKFPISRPNLTFSTLTVSNMSPEDSSIYLCSVGGTGVVGVRNYGYTFGSGTRLTVV.

In the case of this clone: The sample holds other DNA sequences that translate to the same CDR3. The gene calls are TRBV18 and TRBJ2-7; TRBD1 agrees at 9 bases. The ends lost 3 bases at V and 1 base at J; junction bases unmatched: 1. Germline V gene data show CDR1 as KGHSH and CDR2 as LQKENI. There are 14 residues in the CDR3. The CDR3 loop is CASSPGQGSYEQYF. Written as DNA, the CDR3 is TGTGCCAGCTCACCGGGACAGGGATCCTACGAGCAGTACTTC.